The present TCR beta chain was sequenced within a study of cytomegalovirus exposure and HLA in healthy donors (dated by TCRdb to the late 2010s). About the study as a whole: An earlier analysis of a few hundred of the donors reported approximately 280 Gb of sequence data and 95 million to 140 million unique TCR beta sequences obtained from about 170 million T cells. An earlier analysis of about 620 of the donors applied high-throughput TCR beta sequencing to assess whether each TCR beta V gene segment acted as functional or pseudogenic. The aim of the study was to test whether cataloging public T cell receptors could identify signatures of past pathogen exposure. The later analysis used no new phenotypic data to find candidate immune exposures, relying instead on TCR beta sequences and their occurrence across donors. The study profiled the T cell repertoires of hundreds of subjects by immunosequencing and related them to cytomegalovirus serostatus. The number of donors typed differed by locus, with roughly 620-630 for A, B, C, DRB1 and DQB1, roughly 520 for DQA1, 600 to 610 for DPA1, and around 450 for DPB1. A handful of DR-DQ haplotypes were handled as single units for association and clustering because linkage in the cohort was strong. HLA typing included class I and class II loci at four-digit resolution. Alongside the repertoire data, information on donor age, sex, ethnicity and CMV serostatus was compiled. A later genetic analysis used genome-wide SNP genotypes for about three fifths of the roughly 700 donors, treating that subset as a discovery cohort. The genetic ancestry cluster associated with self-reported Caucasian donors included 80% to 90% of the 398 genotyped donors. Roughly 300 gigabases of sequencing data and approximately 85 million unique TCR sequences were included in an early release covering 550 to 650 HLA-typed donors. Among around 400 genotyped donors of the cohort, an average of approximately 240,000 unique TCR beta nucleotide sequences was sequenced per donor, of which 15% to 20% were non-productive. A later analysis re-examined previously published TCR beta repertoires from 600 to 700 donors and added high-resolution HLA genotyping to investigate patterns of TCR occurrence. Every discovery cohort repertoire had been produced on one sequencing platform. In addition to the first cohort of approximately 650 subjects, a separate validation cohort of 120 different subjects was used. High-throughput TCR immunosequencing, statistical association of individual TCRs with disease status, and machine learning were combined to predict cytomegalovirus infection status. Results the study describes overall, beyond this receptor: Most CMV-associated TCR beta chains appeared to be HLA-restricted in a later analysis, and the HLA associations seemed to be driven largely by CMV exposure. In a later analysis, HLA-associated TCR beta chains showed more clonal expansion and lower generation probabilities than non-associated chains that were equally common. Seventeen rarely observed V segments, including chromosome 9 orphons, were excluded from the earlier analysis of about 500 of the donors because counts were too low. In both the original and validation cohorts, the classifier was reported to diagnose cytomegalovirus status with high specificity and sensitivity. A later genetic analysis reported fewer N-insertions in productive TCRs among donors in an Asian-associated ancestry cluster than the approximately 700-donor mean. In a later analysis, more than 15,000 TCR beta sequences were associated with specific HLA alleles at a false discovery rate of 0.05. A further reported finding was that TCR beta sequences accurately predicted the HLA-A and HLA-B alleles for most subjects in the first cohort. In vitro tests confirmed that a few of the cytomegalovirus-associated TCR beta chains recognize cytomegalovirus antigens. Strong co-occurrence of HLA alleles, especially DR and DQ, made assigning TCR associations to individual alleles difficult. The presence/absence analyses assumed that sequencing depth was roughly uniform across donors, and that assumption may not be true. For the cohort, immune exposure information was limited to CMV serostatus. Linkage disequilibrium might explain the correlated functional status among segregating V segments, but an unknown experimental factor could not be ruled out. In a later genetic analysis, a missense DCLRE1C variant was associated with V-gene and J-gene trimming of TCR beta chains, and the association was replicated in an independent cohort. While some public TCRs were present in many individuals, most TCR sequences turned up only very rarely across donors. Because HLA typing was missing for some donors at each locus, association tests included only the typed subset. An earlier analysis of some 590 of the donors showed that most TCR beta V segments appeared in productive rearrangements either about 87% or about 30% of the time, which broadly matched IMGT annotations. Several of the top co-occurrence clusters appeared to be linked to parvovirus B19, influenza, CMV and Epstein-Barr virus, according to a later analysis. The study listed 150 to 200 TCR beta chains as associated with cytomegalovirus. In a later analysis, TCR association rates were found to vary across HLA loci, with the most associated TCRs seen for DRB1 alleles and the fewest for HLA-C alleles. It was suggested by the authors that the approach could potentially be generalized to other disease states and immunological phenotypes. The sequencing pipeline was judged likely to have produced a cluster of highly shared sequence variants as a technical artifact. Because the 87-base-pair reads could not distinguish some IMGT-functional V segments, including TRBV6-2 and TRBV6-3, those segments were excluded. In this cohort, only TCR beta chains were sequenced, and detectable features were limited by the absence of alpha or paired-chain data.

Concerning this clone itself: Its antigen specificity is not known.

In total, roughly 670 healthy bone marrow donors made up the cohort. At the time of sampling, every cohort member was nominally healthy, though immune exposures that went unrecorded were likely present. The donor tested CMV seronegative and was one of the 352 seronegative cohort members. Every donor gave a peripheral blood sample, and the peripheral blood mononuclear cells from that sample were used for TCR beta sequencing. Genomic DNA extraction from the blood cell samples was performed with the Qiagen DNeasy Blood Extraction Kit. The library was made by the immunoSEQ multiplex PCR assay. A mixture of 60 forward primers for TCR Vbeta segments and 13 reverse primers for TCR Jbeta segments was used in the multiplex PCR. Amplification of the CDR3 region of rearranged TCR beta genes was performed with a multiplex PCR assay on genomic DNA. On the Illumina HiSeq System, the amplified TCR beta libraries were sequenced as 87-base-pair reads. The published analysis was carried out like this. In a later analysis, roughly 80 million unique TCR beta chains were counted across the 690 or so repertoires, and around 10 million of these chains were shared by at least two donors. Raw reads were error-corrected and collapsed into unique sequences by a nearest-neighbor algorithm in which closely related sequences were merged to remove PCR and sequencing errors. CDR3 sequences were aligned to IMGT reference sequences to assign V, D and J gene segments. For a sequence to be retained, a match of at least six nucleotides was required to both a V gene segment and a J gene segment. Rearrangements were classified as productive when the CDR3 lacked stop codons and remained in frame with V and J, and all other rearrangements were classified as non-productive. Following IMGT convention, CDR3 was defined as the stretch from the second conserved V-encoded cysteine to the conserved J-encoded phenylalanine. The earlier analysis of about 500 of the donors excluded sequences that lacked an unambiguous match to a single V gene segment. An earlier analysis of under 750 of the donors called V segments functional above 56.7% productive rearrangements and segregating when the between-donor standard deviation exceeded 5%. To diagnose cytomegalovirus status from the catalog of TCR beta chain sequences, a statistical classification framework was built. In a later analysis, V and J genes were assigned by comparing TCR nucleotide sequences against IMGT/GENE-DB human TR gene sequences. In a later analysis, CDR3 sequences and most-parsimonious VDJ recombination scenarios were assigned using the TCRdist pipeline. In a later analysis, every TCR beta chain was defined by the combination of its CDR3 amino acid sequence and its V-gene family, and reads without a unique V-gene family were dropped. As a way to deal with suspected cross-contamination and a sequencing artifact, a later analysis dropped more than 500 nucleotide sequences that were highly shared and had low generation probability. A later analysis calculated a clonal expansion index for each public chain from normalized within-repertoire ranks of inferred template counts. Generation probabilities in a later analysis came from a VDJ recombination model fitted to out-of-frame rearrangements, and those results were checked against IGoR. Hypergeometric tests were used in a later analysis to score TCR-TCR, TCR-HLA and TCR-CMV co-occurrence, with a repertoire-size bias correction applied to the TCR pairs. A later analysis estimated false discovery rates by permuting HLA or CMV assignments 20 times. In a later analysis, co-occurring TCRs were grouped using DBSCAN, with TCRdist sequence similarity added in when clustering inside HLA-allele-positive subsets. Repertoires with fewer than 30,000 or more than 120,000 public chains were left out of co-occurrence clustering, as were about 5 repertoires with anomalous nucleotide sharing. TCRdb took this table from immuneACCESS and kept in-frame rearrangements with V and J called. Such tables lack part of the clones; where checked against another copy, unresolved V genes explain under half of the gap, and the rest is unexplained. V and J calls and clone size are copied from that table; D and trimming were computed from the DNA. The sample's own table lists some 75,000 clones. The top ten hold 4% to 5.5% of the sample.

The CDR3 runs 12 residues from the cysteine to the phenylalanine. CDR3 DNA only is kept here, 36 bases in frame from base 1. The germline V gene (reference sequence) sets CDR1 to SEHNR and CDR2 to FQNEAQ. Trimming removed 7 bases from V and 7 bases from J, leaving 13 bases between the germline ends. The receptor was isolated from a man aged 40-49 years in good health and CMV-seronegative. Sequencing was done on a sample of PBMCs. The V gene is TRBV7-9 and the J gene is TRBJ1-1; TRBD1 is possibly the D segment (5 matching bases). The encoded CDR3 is CASTGPGVEAFF. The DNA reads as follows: TGTGCCAGCACAGGACCGGGGGTTGAAGCTTTCTTT.